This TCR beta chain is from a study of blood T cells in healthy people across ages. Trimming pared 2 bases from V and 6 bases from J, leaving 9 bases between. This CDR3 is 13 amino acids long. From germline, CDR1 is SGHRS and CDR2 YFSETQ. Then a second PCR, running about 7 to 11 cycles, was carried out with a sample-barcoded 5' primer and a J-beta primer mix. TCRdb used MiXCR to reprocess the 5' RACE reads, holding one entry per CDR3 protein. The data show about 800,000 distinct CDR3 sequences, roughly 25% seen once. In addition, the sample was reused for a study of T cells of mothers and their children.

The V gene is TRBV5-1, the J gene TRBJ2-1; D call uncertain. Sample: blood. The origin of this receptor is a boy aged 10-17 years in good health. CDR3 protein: CASSFQEPNEQFF. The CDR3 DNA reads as TGCGCCAGCAGCTTTCAGGAACCCAATGAGCAGTTCTTC.